This T cell receptor beta chain was captured by sequencing in a study of OX40 agonist ivuxolimab in advanced cancers. Study-level background: The costimulatory receptor OX40 (CD134) was targeted by ivuxolimab, a fully human IgG2 agonistic monoclonal antibody. Of the 50 or so patients in dose escalation, 19 had hepatocellular carcinoma, approximately 15 had melanoma, 9 had renal cell carcinoma and 9 had head and neck cancer. The paper describes the monotherapy dose-escalation part (N of about 55 patients) of the phase I trial of ivuxolimab. The purpose of peripheral TCRbeta sequencing was to test whether ivuxolimab changed TCR sequence diversity and led to clonal T-cell expansion. Prior anti-PD-1, anti-PD-L1 or anti-CTLA-4 therapy was permitted, and about two fifths of dose-escalation patients had received checkpoint inhibitors. Intravenous ivuxolimab was administered to patients every 2 weeks at six dose levels: 0.01, 0.1, 0.3, 1.5, 3 and 10 mg/kg. The dose-escalation cohort was over 70% male with a mean age of approximately 60 years, ranging from roughly 20 to 80. Partial responses were achieved by three dose-escalation patients, of whom one had hepatocellular carcinoma and two had cutaneous melanoma.

The trial excluded patients who had a history of autoimmune disease or who were on systemic immunosuppression. Peripheral blood for TCR sequencing was drawn from every dose cohort at baseline, at cycle 4 day 1 and at cycle 7 day 1. The samples were taken from a phase I, first-in-human, multicenter, open-label dose-escalation trial of ivuxolimab. Adults with locally advanced or metastatic melanoma, renal cell carcinoma, hepatocellular carcinoma or head and neck squamous cell carcinoma were enrolled in the trial. CD4+ and CD8+ T cells were sorted separately from peripheral blood before TCR sequencing. To sequence the TCRbeta CDR3 region, genomic DNA was isolated from the sorted cells. The immunoSEQ Assay was used to sequence the TCRbeta CDR3 regions. TCRdb's version of the immuneACCESS table is confined to in-frame rearrangements and falls short of the full clone set. An unresolved V gene accounts for under half of the shortfall where checked; the remainder is of unknown origin. The sample table holds some 60,000 clones, of which roughly nine tenths were seen once. The ten largest make up 3.9% of the sample.

The CDR3 runs 15 residues from the cysteine to the phenylalanine. Left in the record is the CDR3 DNA by itself, 45 bases read in frame from the first base. For CDR1 and CDR2, the germline V gene lists SGHDN and FVKESK. V loses 4 bases at its end and J loses 5 bases; junction bases beyond the gene matches: 10. In the case of this clone: Its target antigen remains unknown. Base qualities are not recorded, but no much larger clone differs from it by a single base.

What the authors observed across the whole study: On average, CD8+ T cells showed more expanded clones than CD4+ T cells after ivuxolimab. At doses of 0.1 to 3.0 mg/kg, clonal expansion of both CD4+ and CD8+ blood T cells was observed from baseline to week 6. The antigen specificity of the peripheral T cells that underwent clonal expansion was not determined. Low levels of normalized T-cell clonal expansion were also seen in some nonresponding patients. In the 0.1-3.0 mg/kg groups, partial responders had among the lowest normalized peripheral clonal expansion, particularly in CD8+ T cells.

The source is an adult with an advanced solid tumor such as melanoma, head and neck, liver or kidney cancer. The sample in question was CD4+ or CD8+ T cells sorted from blood, obtained in a trial of the OX40 agonist ivuxolimab. This sequence uses TRBV14 and TRBJ2-5; TRBD1 agrees with 7 junctional bases. The CDR3 is CASSRTLGQRETQYF. At the DNA level, the sequence is TGTGCCAGCAGCCGGACCTTGGGACAGCGGGAGACCCAGTACTTC.